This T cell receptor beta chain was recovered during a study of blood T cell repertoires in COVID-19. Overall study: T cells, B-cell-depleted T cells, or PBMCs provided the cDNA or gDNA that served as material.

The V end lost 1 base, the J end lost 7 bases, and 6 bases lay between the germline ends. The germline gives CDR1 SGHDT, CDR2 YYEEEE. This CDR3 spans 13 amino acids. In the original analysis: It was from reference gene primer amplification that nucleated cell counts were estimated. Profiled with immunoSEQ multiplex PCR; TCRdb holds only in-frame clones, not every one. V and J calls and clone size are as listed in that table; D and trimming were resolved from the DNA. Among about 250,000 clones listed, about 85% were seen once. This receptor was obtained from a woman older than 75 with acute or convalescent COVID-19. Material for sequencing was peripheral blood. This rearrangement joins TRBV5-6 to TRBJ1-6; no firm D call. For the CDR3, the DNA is TGTGCCAGCAGCTTGCCTCAGAATTCACCCCTCCACTTT. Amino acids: CASSLPQNSPLHF.